These 3 T cell receptor beta chains share one sample of origin, sequenced in a study of CD8 T cells in ankylosing spondylitis. Findings and caveats of the study: Typical of ankylosing spondylitis blood, it appeared, was a TCR beta motif of eight highly homologous variants.

Antigens for these TCRs are unknown. MiXCR was run by TCRdb on the 5' RACE reads, yielding one entry per CDR3 protein. The table shows around 490,000 distinct CDR3 sequences, with about 5.4% occurring only once. Sequencing used blood, either unsorted or a sorted T cell fraction (not recorded which). These receptors were collected from a male donor with ankylosing spondylitis.

This clonotype was seen at least ten times. V usage is TRBV12-3 or TRBV12-4 and J usage is TRBJ2-7, with D hard to call. V shed 1 base and J shed 3 bases, with 7 bases lying between them. The CDR3 contains 13 residues. Here the CDR3 DNA reads TGTGCCAGCAGTTTAGGCGGATACTACGAGCAGTACTTC. Amino acids: CASSLGGYYEQYF.

This clonotype was recorded at least ten times. The genes are TRBV10-3 and TRBJ2-2, with 11 positions matching TRBD1. CDR1 is ENHRY, CDR2 SYGVKD, per germline. V shed 3 bases and J 6 bases; nucleotides not matched to a gene: 3. The CDR3 contains 15 residues. For the CDR3, the DNA is TGTGCCATCAGTGATGGACAGGGGGCGGCCGGGGAGCTGTTTTTT. Translating it yields CAISDGQGAAGELFF.

In regard to this clonotype: A single base separates this from a much larger clone, so it may be a read error. The genes are TRBV24-1 and TRBJ2-5; perhaps TRBD1 as D (5 bases). In germline, CDR1 is KGHDR, CDR2 SFDVKD. The CDR3 length is 14 residues. Here the CDR3 reads CDTSVQGFRETQYF. CDR3 nucleotides: TGTGACACCAGTGTCCAGGGCTTTAGGGAGACCCAGTACTTC.